The present TCR beta chain was sequenced within a study of OX40 agonist ivuxolimab in advanced cancers. At cycle 4 day 1, cycle 7 day 1, and baseline, blood was sampled. CDR1 is ENHRY and CDR2 is SYGVKD in the germline V gene. This CDR3 spans 16 amino acids. V lost 0 bases and J lost 4; bases outside the gene matches: 8. Sequencing used immunoSEQ multiplex PCR; TCRdb keeps in-frame clones, though not all of them. The table lists about 19,000 clones, about 83% of them singletons, with 53% in the top ten. V gene TRBV10-3 combines with J gene TRBJ1-2, with TRBD1 matching 7 bases. This clonotype was obtained from an adult with an advanced solid tumor such as melanoma, head and neck, liver or kidney cancer. The source was CD4+ or CD8+ T cells sorted from blood, collected in a trial of the OX40 agonist ivuxolimab. CDR3 loop: CAISESNGGGFYGYTF. As DNA, the CDR3 is TGTGCCATCAGTGAGTCGAATGGAGGGGGCTTCTATGGCTACACCTTC.